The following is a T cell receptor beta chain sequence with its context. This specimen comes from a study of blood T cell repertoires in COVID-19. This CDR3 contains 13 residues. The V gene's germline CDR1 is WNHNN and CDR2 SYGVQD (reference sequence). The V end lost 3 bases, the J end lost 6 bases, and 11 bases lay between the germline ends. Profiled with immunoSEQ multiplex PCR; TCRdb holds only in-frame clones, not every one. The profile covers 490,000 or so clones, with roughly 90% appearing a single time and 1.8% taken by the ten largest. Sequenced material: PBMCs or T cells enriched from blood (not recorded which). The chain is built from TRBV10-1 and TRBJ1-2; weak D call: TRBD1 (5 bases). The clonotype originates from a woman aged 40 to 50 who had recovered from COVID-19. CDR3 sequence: CASSDYPTDGYTF. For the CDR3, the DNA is TGCGCCAGCAGTGACTACCCGACAGATGGCTACACCTTC.